These 8 T cell receptor beta chains were all obtained from the same sample, sequenced in a study of shared clonotypes between healthy human individuals. Data came from immunoSEQ multiplex PCR; TCRdb stores just in-frame clones and leaves some out. The table has 2 million or so clones, 90% to 95% seen once. Sequenced material: naive CD4+ T cells sorted from blood. The subset here: CD45RA+ positively selected. Every receptor here comes from a man between 18 and 29 years old in good health.

CDR3 sequence: CAGPVLSHVQYF. The CDR3 nucleotides are TGTGCCGGACCGGTCCTCTCCCACGTGCAGTACTTC. J is TRBJ2-7 and V is TRBV6-5; D unclear. The germline V gene has CDR1 MNHEY and CDR2 SVGAGI. The V end lost 11 bases, the J end lost 9 bases, and 20 bases lay between the germline ends. This CDR3 comprises 12 residues.

The CDR3 DNA reads as TGCGCCAGCAGCTTGAGGGGGCGCGGGGACACTGAAGCTTTCTTT. This gives the protein CASSLRGRGDTEAFF. The rearrangement links TRBV5-1 to TRBJ1-1; 7 bases agree with TRBD1. V lost 1 base and J lost 3; bases outside the gene matches: 6. The CDR3 has 15 amino acids. CDR1 and CDR2 from the germline V gene are SGHRS and YFSETQ.

The rearrangement links TRBV5-1 to TRBJ1-6, with D unclear. This CDR3 spans 14 amino acids. Trimming left V 0 bases short and J 9 bases short, with 10 bases between. The germline CDR1 and CDR2 sequences are SGHRS and YFSETQ. The CDR3 protein is CASSLEAGFSPLHF. CDR3 DNA: TGCGCCAGCAGCTTGGAGGCAGGCTTTTCACCCCTCCACTTT.

V gene TRBV4-1 combines with J gene TRBJ1-4; 11 nucleotides match TRBD1. This CDR3 region has 18 residues. In germline, CDR1 is MGHRA, CDR2 YSYEKL. Trimming took 4 bases from V and 8 from J; bases not matched to a gene: 15. The CDR3 loop is CASSRGQGANVAYEKLFF. Written as DNA, the CDR3 is TGCGCCAGCAGCCGAGGACAGGGGGCCAACGTGGCATACGAAAAACTGTTTTTT.

The V gene is TRBV6-6, the J gene TRBJ2-2; TRBD1 matches at 7 bases. V dropped 5 bases and J dropped 3; count of bases not matched to a gene: 9. Germline assignment: CDR1 MNHNY and CDR2 SVGAGI (reference sequence). This CDR3 has 16 amino acids. CDR3 nucleotide sequence: TGTGCCAGCAGTCAACAGACAGGGTCGGACACCGGGGAGCTGTTTTTT. As protein: CASSQQTGSDTGELFF.

The rearrangement links TRBV4-1 to TRBJ1-6, with D maybe TRBD1 (5 bases). Trimming cost V 4 bases and J 8 bases, with 12 bases left between them. Germline CDR1 is MGHRA and CDR2 is YSYEKL. This CDR3 has 14 amino acids. The CDR3 reads CASSPGLSYSPLHF. The CDR3 region has the DNA TGCGCCAGCAGCCCGGGACTCAGCTATTCACCCCTCCACTTT.

V gene TRBV7-9 combines with J gene TRBJ1-5; 7 nucleotides agree with TRBD1. The junction had 7 bases not matched to a gene; V was cut back by 5 bases and J by 3 bases. This CDR3 is built from 15 residues. Germline assignment: CDR1 SEHNR and CDR2 FQNEAQ (reference sequence). CDR3 region: CASSPSTGLNQPQHF. CDR3 DNA sequence: TGTGCCAGCAGCCCATCGACAGGGCTCAATCAGCCCCAGCATTTT.

This rearrangement joins TRBV30 to TRBJ1-2, with D possibly TRBD1 on 5 matching bases. Per the germline V gene, CDR1 is GTSNPN and CDR2 is SVGIG (reference sequence). Trimming cost V 3 bases and J 3 bases, with 14 bases left between them. The CDR3 consists of 14 residues. This chain's CDR3 is CAWRGSGTYYGYTF. CDR3 DNA: TGTGCCTGGAGAGGGTCGGGGACGTACTATGGCTACACCTTC.